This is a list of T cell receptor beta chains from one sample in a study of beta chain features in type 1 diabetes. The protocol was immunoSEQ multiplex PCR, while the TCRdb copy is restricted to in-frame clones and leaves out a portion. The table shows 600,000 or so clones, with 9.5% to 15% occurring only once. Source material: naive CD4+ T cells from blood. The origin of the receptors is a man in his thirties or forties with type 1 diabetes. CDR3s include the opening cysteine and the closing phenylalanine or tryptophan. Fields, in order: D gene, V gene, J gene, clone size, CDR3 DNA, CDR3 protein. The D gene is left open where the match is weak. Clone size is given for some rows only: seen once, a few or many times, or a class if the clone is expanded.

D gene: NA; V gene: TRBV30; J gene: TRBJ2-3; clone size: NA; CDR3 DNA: TGTGCCTGGAGGGAGGTTGGCACAGATACGCAGTATTTT; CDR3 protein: CAWREVGTDTQYF
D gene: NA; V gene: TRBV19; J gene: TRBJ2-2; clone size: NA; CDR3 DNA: TGTGCCAGTAGTATAGTGGCAGGGGCGGACACCGGGGAGCTGTTTTTT; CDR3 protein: CASSIVAGADTGELFF
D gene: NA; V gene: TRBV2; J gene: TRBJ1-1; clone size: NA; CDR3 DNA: TGTGCCAGCAGTGACTCCGGCCGGGTCGCTGAAGCTTTCTTT; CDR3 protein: CASSDSGRVAEAFF
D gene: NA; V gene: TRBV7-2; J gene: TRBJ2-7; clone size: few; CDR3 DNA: TGTGCCAGCAGCTCCGACGGCATCCCTTCCTCCTACGAGCAGTACTTC; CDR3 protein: CASSSDGIPSSYEQYF
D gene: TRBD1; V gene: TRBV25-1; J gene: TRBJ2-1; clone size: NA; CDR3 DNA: TGTGCCAGCACCTCGGACAGGAACAATGAGCAGTTCTTC; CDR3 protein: CASTSDRNNEQFF
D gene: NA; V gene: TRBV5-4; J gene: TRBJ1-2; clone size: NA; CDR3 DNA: TGTGCCAGCAGGTCTCAGGGATATGGCTACACCTTC; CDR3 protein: CASRSQGYGYTF
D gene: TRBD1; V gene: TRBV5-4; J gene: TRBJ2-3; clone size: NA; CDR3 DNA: TGTGCCAGCGAAAGACAGGGGGCCACAGATACGCAGTATTTT; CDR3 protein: CASERQGATDTQYF
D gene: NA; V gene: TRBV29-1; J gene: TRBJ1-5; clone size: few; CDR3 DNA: TGCAGCGCCAACGTGGGCGTCGTCAATCAGCCCCAGCATTTT; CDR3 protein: CSANVGVVNQPQHF
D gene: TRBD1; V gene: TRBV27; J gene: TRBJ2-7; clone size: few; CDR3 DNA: TGTGCCAGCAGTCTCTGGGACAGGGGCTACGAGCAGTACTTC; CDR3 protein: CASSLWDRGYEQYF
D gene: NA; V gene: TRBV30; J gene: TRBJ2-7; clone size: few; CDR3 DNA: TGTGCCTGGGGTAGAGAGTACGAGCAGTACTTC; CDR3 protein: CAWGREYEQYF
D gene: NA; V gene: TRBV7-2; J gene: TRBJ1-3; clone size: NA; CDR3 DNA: TGTGCCAGCAGCTTACCCGCAGACTCTGGAAACACCATATATTTT; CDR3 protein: CASSLPADSGNTIYF
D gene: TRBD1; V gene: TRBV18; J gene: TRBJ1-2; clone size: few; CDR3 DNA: TGTGCCAGCTCGCCAGGACAGGGAGGCTATGGCTACACCTTC; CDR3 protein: CASSPGQGGYGYTF
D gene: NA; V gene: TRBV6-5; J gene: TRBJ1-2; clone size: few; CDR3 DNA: TGTGCCAGCAAGGAGAGGTCTAACTATGGCTACACCTTC; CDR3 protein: CASKERSNYGYTF
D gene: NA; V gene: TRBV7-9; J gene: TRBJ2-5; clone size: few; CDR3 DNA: TGTGCCAGCAGCTTAGGGAAGCGTCGGACTCAAGAGACCCAGTACTTC; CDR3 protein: CASSLGKRRTQETQYF
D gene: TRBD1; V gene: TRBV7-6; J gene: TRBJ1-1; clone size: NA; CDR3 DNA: TGTGCCAGCAGCGCGGACAGGGGATCTGAAGCTTTCTTT; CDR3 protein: CASSADRGSEAFF
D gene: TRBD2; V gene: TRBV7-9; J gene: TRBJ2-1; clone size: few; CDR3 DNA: TGTGCCAGCGGCAGCGGGGAGTACAATGAGCAGTTCTTC; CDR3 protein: CASGSGEYNEQFF
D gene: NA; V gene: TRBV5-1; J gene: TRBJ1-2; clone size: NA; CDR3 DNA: TGCGCCAGCAGCACAGACGGGAGTAACTATGGCTACACCTTC; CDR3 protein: CASSTDGSNYGYTF